A single sample gave rise to the 18 T cell receptor beta chains below, sequenced in a study of technical replicates of blood from several donors. Clones were sequenced by immunoSEQ multiplex PCR, and TCRdb holds only the in-frame ones, with some missing. The repertoire has fewer than 65,000 clones, roughly 86% of them found once; the top ten carry about 5.2%. Sequenced: PBMCs. These receptors were taken from a human donor in good health. Some clones in this sample may be carry-over from other donors' samples.

This chain joins TRBV11-2 and TRBJ2-7, with D possibly TRBD2 on 5 matching bases. Per germline, CDR1 SGHAT and CDR2 FQNNGV. With 5 bases removed from V and 4 bases from J, the gap between germline ends came to 9 bases. The CDR3 is made up of 12 amino acids. In nucleotides, the CDR3 is TGTGCCAGCAGCGGGAGTCGTTACGAGCAGTACTTC. This sequence encodes CASSGSRYEQYF.

The chain employs TRBV15 and TRBJ1-2, with D possibly TRBD1 on 6 matching bases. The germline gives CDR1 LNHNV, CDR2 YYDKDF (reference sequence). Trimming removed 0 bases at V and 4 bases at J, with 18 bases between. The CDR3 runs to 17 residues. CDR3 sequence: CATSREKPRQEIYGYTF. In DNA, the CDR3 is TGTGCCACCAGCAGAGAAAAACCCCGACAGGAGATCTATGGCTACACCTTC.

The V call is TRBV5-1, the J call TRBJ1-6, with a weak D call TRBD1 (5 bases). The germline V gene has CDR1 SGHRS and CDR2 YFSETQ. The length of the CDR3 is 19 residues. Trimming left V 5 bases short and J 8 bases short, with 29 bases between. The CDR3: CASRSTGVTGFIGDSPLHF. The CDR3 DNA sequence: TGCGCCAGCAGATCCACGGGCGTAACAGGTTTTATTGGGGATTCACCCCTCCACTTT. The variable domain in full, with the rest retrieved from reference TRBV5-1 and TRBJ1-6, is KAGVTQTPRYLIKTRGQQVTLSCSPISGHRSVSWYQQTPGQGLQFLFEYFSETQRNKGNFPGRFSGRQFSNSRSEMNVSTLELGDSALYLCASRSTGVTGFIGDSPLHFGNGTRLTVT.

The chain links TRBV4-2 to TRBJ2-3; 11 nucleotides match TRBD1. Germline lookup yields CDR1 LGHNA and CDR2 YNFKEQ. After removal of 1 base from V and 5 bases from J, the junction contained 11 bases not matched to a gene. The CDR3 contains 18 residues. In DNA form, the CDR3 reads TGTGCCAGCAGCCAAGTGACCGGGACAGGGGGGTTGGGAGATACGCAGTATTTT. Translating it yields CASSQVTGTGGLGDTQYF.

The chain has TRBV5-4 and TRBJ2-1, with TRBD1 matching 8 bases. The ends lost 1 base at V and 9 bases at J; junction bases unmatched: 9. The V gene's germline CDR1 is SGHNT and CDR2 YYREEE (reference sequence). This CDR3 spans 15 amino acids. The CDR3 nucleotides read TGTGCCAGCAGCTTGACTTTAGACAGGGGTGGTGAGCAGTTCTTC. Protein: CASSLTLDRGGEQFF.

V usage is TRBV15 and J usage is TRBJ1-2; no clear D gene. Germline values: CDR1 LNHNV, CDR2 YYDKDF (reference sequence). The CDR3 covers 15 residues. V was shortened by 0 bases and J by 4 bases, with 12 bases between the two germline ends. In nucleotides, the CDR3 is TGTGCCACCAGCAGAGATCGGGTCACCGGCTATGGCTACACCTTC. This codes for CATSRDRVTGYGYTF.

The V call is TRBV10-3, the J call TRBJ2-7; possible D gene TRBD1, 6 bases. V was shortened by 3 bases and J by 2 bases, with 17 bases between the two germline ends. Germline V gene data show CDR1 as ENHRY and CDR2 as SYGVKD. CDR3 length equals 16 residues. DNA of the CDR3: TGTGCCATCAGTGACTACCGGGACAACTCGGCCTACGAGCAGTACTTC. It specifies CAISDYRDNSAYEQYF.

The V call is TRBV7-9, the J call TRBJ1-3; the D is unclear. The CDR3 sequence is 13 residues long. Trimming shortened V by 2 bases and J by 7 bases, and 9 bases separated the two germline ends. Germline loops: CDR1 SEHNR, CDR2 FQNEAQ (reference sequence). The CDR3 bases are TGTGCCAGCAGCTTATCCCTAGAGAACACCATATATTTT. This encodes CASSLSLENTIYF.

DNA of the CDR3: TGTGCCAGCAGTGACAGCTCCTACGAGCAGTACTTC. It yields the protein CASSDSSYEQYF. This chain uses TRBV11-2 with TRBJ2-7; TRBD1 might be the D (5 bases). The CDR3 spans 12 residues. From germline, CDR1 is SGHAT and CDR2 FQNNGV. V lost 6 bases and J 0 bases, leaving 6 bases between the germline ends.

The CDR3, as DNA: TGTGCCACCAGCAATACAGGGGGCGGTAGGAATGAGCAGTTCTTC. It codes for CATSNTGGGRNEQFF. The chain uses TRBV15 and TRBJ2-1; 9 nucleotides match TRBD1. Germline CDR1 and CDR2: LNHNV and YYDKDF (reference sequence). The length of the CDR3 is 15 residues. The junction had 8 bases not matched to a gene; V was cut back by 4 bases and J by 7 bases. Variable domain in full (rest from reference TRBV15 and TRBJ2-1): DAMVIQNPRYQVTQFGKPVTLSCSQTLNHNVMYWYQQKSSQAPKLLFHYYDKDFNNEADTPDNFQSRRPNTSFCFLDIRSPGLGDTAMYLCATSNTGGGRNEQFFGPGTRLTVL.

The V and J genes are TRBV29-1 and TRBJ1-1; tentatively, D is TRBD1 (5 bases). Germline values: CDR1 SQVTM, CDR2 ANQGSEA. The CDR3 is made up of 12 amino acids. V gave up 3 bases and J gave up 7 bases, with 12 bases separating them. This CDR3 is CSVEQSRVEAFF. The DNA for the CDR3 is TGCAGCGTTGAGCAGAGCAGGGTTGAAGCTTTCTTT.

The CDR3 here is CASSLAGLSGELFF. As DNA, the CDR3 is TGTGCCAGCAGCTTGGCAGGCCTTTCCGGGGAGCTGTTTTTT. V usage is TRBV5-4 and J usage is TRBJ2-2; D remains unclear. V was clipped by 0 bases and J by 6 bases, with 9 bases between them. This CDR3 has 14 amino acids. Germline CDR1 and CDR2: SGHNT and YYREEE (reference sequence).

J is TRBJ1-2 and V is TRBV19; 9 bases line up with TRBD1. CDR1 and CDR2 (germline): LNHDA, SQIVND (reference sequence). This CDR3 spans 12 amino acids. V was pared by 5 bases and J by 11 bases, with 6 bases of the junction left unmatched. This CDR3 is CASSGDRERYTF. The DNA of the CDR3 is TGTGCCAGTAGTGGGGACAGGGAAAGATACACCTTC.

J is TRBJ1-2 and V is TRBV6-5; the D is unclear. Germline V lookup: CDR1 MNHEY, CDR2 SVGAGI. This CDR3 comprises 13 residues. Trimming took off 4 bases at V and 6 bases at J, with 12 bases between the two ends. Here the CDR3 DNA reads TGTGCCAGCAGTTTTAGTGCCGCAAATGGCTACACCTTC. Encoded protein: CASSFSAANGYTF.

The chain couples TRBV11-1 to TRBJ1-1; 7 positions agree with TRBD1. Germline assignment: CDR1 SGHAT and CDR2 FQDESV (reference sequence). This CDR3 has 14 amino acids. V gave up 1 base and J gave up 6 bases; unmatched junction bases: 5. Here the CDR3 DNA reads TGTGCCAGCAGCTTAGACAGGGGAGGTCCTGAAGCTTTCTTT. Protein sequence: CASSLDRGGPEAFF.

The V gene is TRBV10-1, the J gene TRBJ2-7, with D perhaps TRBD2 (5 bases). The CDR3 loop spans 12 amino acids. The V gene's germline CDR1 is WNHNN and CDR2 SYGVQD (reference sequence). V lost 6 bases and J 3 bases, leaving 9 bases between the germline ends. This chain's CDR3 is CASRVDFYEQYF. DNA for the CDR3: TGCGCCAGCAGGGTGGACTTCTACGAGCAGTACTTC.

This clone was recorded once. CDR3 amino acids: CAEGVLASGRARETQYF. CDR3 nucleotide sequence: TGTGCCGAAGGAGTTTTGGCTAGCGGGAGGGCCCGGGAGACCCAGTACTTC. V gene TRBV30 combines with J gene TRBJ2-5; 12 bases fit TRBD2. The CDR3 sequence is 17 residues long. Germline assignment: CDR1 GTSNPN and CDR2 SVGIG (reference sequence). With V trimmed by 8 bases and J by 5 bases, 18 bases remained unmatched.

Remarks on this clone: At one of its ends the junction is not consistent with the germline gene, which may arise from a read error. The chain links TRBV5-1 to TRBJ2-2; 7 nucleotides agree with TRBD2. This CDR3 region has 16 residues. Germline V gene data show CDR1 as SGHRS and CDR2 as YFSETQ. The CDR3 bases are TGCGCCAGCAGCTTCGGACCACTAGCGAAAACCGGGGAGCTGTTTTTT. Its translation is CASSFGPLAKTGELFF.